Each of the 32 T cell receptor beta chains below was sequenced from the same sample in a study of T-cell reconstitution after alpha-beta-depleted transplantation in children. The library targeted TCRbeta and was prepared with unique molecular identifiers. TCRdb processed the PCR reads anew with MiXCR; each CDR3 protein has one entry. This table holds around 370,000 distinct CDR3 sequences, 9% to 12% found once. The material sequenced was PBMCs from the stem cell graft donor, taken from the stem cell graft. The receptors here all came from a human donor who donated a stem cell graft to a child with acute lymphoblastic leukemia.

This clonotype occurred a few times. This chain uses TRBV7-2 with TRBJ2-7; tentatively, D is TRBD1 (5 bases). This CDR3 is built from 16 residues. Germline assignment: CDR1 SGHTA and CDR2 FQGNSA. V was cut by 1 base and J by 1 base, with 14 bases left in between. Written as DNA, the CDR3 is TGTGCCAGCAGCTTAGAAAGCAGGGTGGAATCCTACGAGCAGTACTTC. Residues: CASSLESRVESYEQYF.

V usage is TRBV20-1 and J usage is TRBJ1-4, with TRBD1 matching 7 bases. V was clipped by 5 bases and J by 0 bases; unmatched bases: 3. This CDR3 spans 14 amino acids. From germline, CDR1 is DFQATT and CDR2 SNEGSKA (reference sequence). The CDR3 is CSALGTATNEKLFF. The CDR3 DNA is TGCAGTGCTCTCGGGACAGCAACTAATGAAAAACTGTTTTTT.

The chain recombines TRBV6-5 with TRBJ1-2, with no clear D. The CDR3 has 16 amino acids. Germline CDR1 is MNHEY and CDR2 is SVGAGI. Trimming stripped 4 bases from V and 1 base from J, with 16 bases between. CDR3 nucleotides: TGTGCCAGCAGTTCCCTCTATGATACTCTTAACTATGGCTACACCTTC. This translates into CASSSLYDTLNYGYTF.

This clonotype has only a few counts. The chain carries TRBV7-2 and TRBJ1-1; D may be TRBD1 (5 bases). V was cut by 5 bases and J by 8 bases, with 15 bases left in between. CDR3 length: 13 amino acids. Germline loops: CDR1 SGHTA, CDR2 FQGNSA. DNA of the CDR3: TGTGCCAGCAGCGTCCGTACTCGGACAGAAGCTTTCTTT. Protein sequence: CASSVRTRTEAFF.

This sequence joins TRBV6-5 and TRBJ2-2; D ambiguous. The germline V and J ends were trimmed by 5 bases and 6 bases, with 7 bases remaining between them. The CDR3 runs 12 residues. In germline, CDR1 is MNHEY, CDR2 SVGAGI. Here the CDR3 reads CASSRFSGELFF. CDR3 nucleotide sequence: TGTGCCAGCAGTAGGTTCTCCGGGGAGCTGTTTTTT.

The CDR3 protein is CASSYSPGGLNEKLFF. The CDR3 nucleotides read TGTGCCAGCAGTTACTCGCCAGGGGGACTAAATGAAAAACTGTTTTTT. This chain joins TRBV6-5 and TRBJ1-4; 7 bases fit TRBD1. Germline CDR1 and CDR2: MNHEY and SVGAGI. V lost 0 bases to trimming and J lost 5 bases; unmatched junction nucleotides: 6. This CDR3 is built from 16 residues.

V gene TRBV20-1 combines with J gene TRBJ2-3; possible D gene TRBD2, 5 bases. The ends were cut back, 3 bases at V and 2 bases at J, with 15 bases in the middle. The CDR3 has 15 amino acids. Germline lookup yields CDR1 DFQATT and CDR2 SNEGSKA (reference sequence). The chain's CDR3 is CSARKLAGDTDTQYF. CDR3 DNA: TGCAGTGCTAGGAAGCTAGCCGGGGACACAGATACGCAGTATTTT.

This clonotype was seen ten or more times. The chain carries TRBV29-1 and TRBJ2-2; D remains unclear. V was trimmed by 7 bases and J by 1 base, leaving 13 bases between them. CDR1 is SQVTM, CDR2 ANQGSEA, per germline. There are 14 residues in the CDR3. CDR3 residues: CSAAGGMNTGELFF. In DNA form, the CDR3 reads TGCAGCGCAGCTGGCGGCATGAACACCGGGGAGCTGTTTTTT.

This clonotype has a handful of counts. The chain recombines TRBV18 with TRBJ2-1; 7 bases line up with TRBD1. The CDR3 length is 15 residues. CDR1 is KGHSH and CDR2 is LQKENI in the germline V gene. Losses at the gene ends were 3 bases for V and 1 base for J; bases not matched to a gene: 3. The CDR3 spells CASSPGTESYNEQFF. The CDR3 region has the DNA TGTGCCAGCTCACCTGGGACAGAATCCTACAATGAGCAGTTCTTC. Drawing the rest from reference TRBV18 and TRBJ2-1, the complete variable domain is NAGVMQNPRHLVRRRGQEARLRCSPMKGHSHVYWYRQLPEEGLKFMVYLQKENIIDESGMPKERFSAEFPKEGPSILRIQQVVRGDSAAYFCASSPGTESYNEQFFGPGTRLTVL.

This clonotype was counted many times. This chain links TRBV6-2 or TRBV6-3 with TRBJ2-1; 12 bases are a match to TRBD2. CDR3 size: 15 residues. Germline CDR1 and CDR2: MNHEY and SVGEGT. V lost 8 bases and J lost 9; bases outside the gene matches: 11. The CDR3 protein is CASGELAGGPSEQFF. In DNA form, the CDR3 reads TGTGCCAGCGGAGAGCTAGCGGGAGGGCCATCTGAGCAGTTCTTC.

The sample holds many counts of this clonotype. The V gene is TRBV5-1, the J gene TRBJ2-7; D might be TRBD1 (6 bases). Germline V gene lookup returns CDR1 SGHRS and CDR2 YFSETQ. This CDR3 comprises 13 residues. Trimming took off 4 bases at V and 3 bases at J, with 11 bases between the two ends. CDR3 in DNA: TGCGCCAGCAGCGGGACATCTGTCTACGAGCAGTACTTC. Amino acid sequence: CASSGTSVYEQYF. The full variable domain, completed using reference TRBV5-1 and TRBJ2-7, is KAGVTQTPRYLIKTRGQQVTLSCSPISGHRSVSWYQQTPGQGLQFLFEYFSETQRNKGNFPGRFSGRQFSNSRSEMNVSTLELGDSALYLCASSGTSVYEQYFGPGTRLTVT.

This clonotype was counted at least ten times. The gene calls are TRBV12-3 or TRBV12-4 and TRBJ2-5; tentative D call: TRBD1 (6 bases). This CDR3 spans 15 amino acids. Trimming took 2 bases from V and 4 from J, leaving 14 bases between them. This CDR3 reads CASSLTGMGRETQYF. For the CDR3, the DNA is TGTGCCAGCAGTTTAACAGGGATGGGAAGAGAGACCCAGTACTTC.

This clonotype appeared many times. The chain combines TRBV7-2 with TRBJ2-2; D gene unclear. The CDR3 extends over 15 amino acids. The V end lost 5 bases, the J end lost 6 bases, and 16 bases lay between the germline ends. Germline CDR1 and CDR2: SGHTA and FQGNSA. CDR3 in DNA: TGTGCCAGCAGCGTCTTGTCTAGTGTGTCCGGGGAGCTGTTTTTT. Protein sequence: CASSVLSSVSGELFF.

This chain uses TRBV5-1 with TRBJ2-3, with D unresolved. This CDR3 is 15 amino acids long. The V and J ends lost 0 bases and 1 base respectively, with 9 bases between them. Per the germline V gene, CDR1 is SGHRS and CDR2 is YFSETQ. CDR3 sequence reads: CASSLDLGRTDTQYF. The CDR3 coding sequence is TGCGCCAGCAGCTTGGATTTGGGCCGCACAGATACGCAGTATTTT.

V gene TRBV25-1 combines with J gene TRBJ2-2, with 13 nucleotides matching TRBD2. The CDR3 loop spans 18 amino acids. Per the germline V gene, CDR1 is MGHDK and CDR2 is SYGVNS. After removal of 8 bases from V and 5 bases from J, the junction contained 14 bases not matched to a gene. CDR3 region: CASRTSGRNRGRTGELFF. The CDR3 region has the DNA TGTGCCAGCCGGACTAGCGGGAGAAATCGAGGGAGGACCGGGGAGCTGTTTTTT. Full variable domain (remainder filled in from reference TRBV25-1 and TRBJ2-2): EADIYQTPRYLVIGTGKKITLECSQTMGHDKMYWYQQDPGMELHLIHYSYGVNSTEKGDLSSESTVSRIRTEHFPLTLESARPSHTSQYLCASRTSGRNRGRTGELFFGEGSRLTVL.

The chain combines TRBV6-2 or TRBV6-3 with TRBJ2-5; the D gene is possibly TRBD2 (6 bases). Germline V gene sequence: CDR1 MNHEY, CDR2 SVGEGT. The CDR3 contains 16 residues. Trimming took 4 bases from V and 5 from J, leaving 20 bases between them. Here the CDR3 DNA reads TGTGCCAGCAGTTTTCAGTTAGGGAGGCTGGAGGAGACCCAGTACTTC. The encoded protein is CASSFQLGRLEETQYF.

This chain joins TRBV4-2 and TRBJ2-3; TRBD2 matches 7 bases. The V and J ends lost 0 bases and 3 bases, in that order; junction bases with no gene match: 3. The germline V gene has CDR1 LGHNA and CDR2 YNFKEQ. The CDR3 totals 15 residues. DNA for the CDR3: TGTGCCAGCAGCCAAGACACCGGGGGGACAGATACGCAGTATTTT. Amino acids: CASSQDTGGTDTQYF.

This clonotype was detected ten times or more. The chain links TRBV29-1 to TRBJ2-7; D perhaps matches TRBD1 (5 bases). V lost 3 bases and J 8 bases, leaving 11 bases between the germline ends. Germline V gene sequence: CDR1 SQVTM, CDR2 ANQGSEA. The CDR3 is 11 residues long. The CDR3 loop is CSVEQGLQQYF. The DNA of the CDR3 is TGCAGCGTTGAGCAGGGATTACAGCAGTACTTC.

V usage is TRBV5-1 and J usage is TRBJ2-1, with D maybe TRBD2 (5 bases). The germline gives CDR1 SGHRS, CDR2 YFSETQ. The CDR3 loop spans 15 amino acids. Trimming cost V 7 bases and J 3 bases, with 17 bases left between them. CDR3 protein: CASSQLGGLYNEQFF. As DNA, the CDR3 is TGCGCCAGCTCCCAACTAGGCGGCCTCTACAATGAGCAGTTCTTC.

The V gene is TRBV5-1, the J gene TRBJ2-6; TRBD1 might be the D (5 bases). The germline V gene encodes CDR1 SGHRS and CDR2 YFSETQ. V lost 7 bases to trimming and J lost 0 bases, with 20 bases between them. The CDR3 is 18 residues long. The CDR3 loop reads CASGFRLGALSGANVLTF. The DNA for the CDR3 is TGCGCCAGCGGATTCCGACTTGGGGCACTCTCTGGGGCCAACGTCCTGACTTTC.

This clonotype was seen more than once but under ten times. CDR3 bases: TGTGCCAGCAGTGACCGGGGCGGAGGGTCCTACGAGCAGTACTTC. Translating gives CASSDRGGGSYEQYF. The J gene is TRBJ2-7, the V gene TRBV6-1; a possible D gene is TRBD2 (6 bases). Trimming removed 3 bases from V and 1 base from J, with 13 bases in between. From germline, CDR1 is MNHNS and CDR2 SASEGT. The length of the CDR3 is 15 residues.

The sample holds a few counts of this clonotype. The chain links TRBV18 to TRBJ2-5; 8 nucleotides line up with TRBD1. In germline, CDR1 is KGHSH, CDR2 LQKENI. The junction had 3 bases not matched to a gene; V was cut back by 5 bases and J by 1 base. There are 14 residues in the CDR3. This CDR3 is CASSRTGSQETQYF. CDR3 sequence (DNA): TGTGCCAGCTCAAGGACAGGGAGCCAAGAGACCCAGTACTTC.

The chain has TRBV5-1 and TRBJ2-5; 8 positions match TRBD2. The length of the CDR3 is 16 residues. The germline V gene encodes CDR1 SGHRS and CDR2 YFSETQ. With V trimmed by 4 bases and J by 4 bases, 12 bases remained unmatched. The CDR3 DNA reads TGCGCCAGCAGCCCAGACGCCAGCGGGAGTACAGAGACCCAGTACTTC. Protein sequence: CASSPDASGSTETQYF.

This clonotype has a handful of counts. The CDR3: CASSASLTGPQPRGQFF. The CDR3 DNA reads TGCGCCAGCAGCGCGAGCTTGACGGGGCCCCAACCTCGTGGGCAGTTCTTC. This sequence joins TRBV5-1 and TRBJ2-1; D is tentatively TRBD1 or TRBD2 (5 bases each). The ends were cut back, 4 bases at V and 12 bases at J, with 29 bases in the middle. Germline CDR1 is SGHRS and CDR2 is YFSETQ. The CDR3 loop spans 17 amino acids.

The chain uses TRBV28 and TRBJ1-6, with D possibly being TRBD1 (5 bases). The CDR3 spans 14 residues. The V end was cut by 5 bases, the J end by 7 bases, with 12 bases between. CDR1 and CDR2 from the germline V gene are MDHEN and SYDVKM. The CDR3 coding sequence is TGTGCCAGCAGTCCCCAGGGCGTCAATTCACCCCTCCACTTT. It yields the protein CASSPQGVNSPLHF.

Ten or more counts support this clonotype. V gene TRBV10-2 combines with J gene TRBJ2-5; the match to TRBD2 covers 8 bases. The CDR3 sequence is 17 residues long. The germline V gene has CDR1 WSHSY and CDR2 SAAADI. V was clipped by 3 bases and J by 2 bases; unmatched bases: 11. Here the CDR3 reads CASSDAALVAGQETQYF. The CDR3 nucleotides read TGCGCCAGCAGTGATGCCGCCCTAGTAGCGGGACAAGAGACCCAGTACTTC.

CDR3 sequence (DNA): TGTGCCAGCAGCCAAGCGACAGGGGGCGTAAGCCAGCCCCAGCATTTT. Protein sequence: CASSQATGGVSQPQHF. The J gene is TRBJ1-5, the V gene TRBV3-1; TRBD1 agrees at 10 bases. V was clipped by 1 base and J by 7 bases; unmatched bases: 7. CDR1 is LGHDT, CDR2 YNNKEL, per germline (reference sequence). This CDR3 has 16 residues.

The chain employs TRBV25-1 and TRBJ2-3; 13 bases line up with TRBD2. V trimming: 8 bases; J trimming: 2 bases; junction bases outside the gene matches: 7. CDR1 and CDR2 from the germline V gene are MGHDK and SYGVNS. This CDR3 contains 16 residues. As DNA, the CDR3 is TGTGCCAGCTCCAGGACTAGCGGGAGACCCACAGATACGCAGTATTTT. This translates into CASSRTSGRPTDTQYF.

The chain employs TRBV28 and TRBJ2-3, with a tentative D call TRBD2 (5 bases). Germline V lookup: CDR1 MDHEN, CDR2 SYDVKM. V was cut by 8 bases and J by 3 bases, with 12 bases left in between. The CDR3 is made up of 13 amino acids. The CDR3 region is CASLRGSTDTQYF. The CDR3, as DNA: TGTGCCAGCTTACGGGGTTCGACAGATACGCAGTATTTT.

This clonotype was seen repeatedly, ten times or more. At one boundary the junction diverges from the germline segment, which might be a read error. The genes are TRBV7-7 and TRBJ2-1; a weak D match, TRBD2 (5 bases). This CDR3 has 15 residues. Germline V gene lookup returns CDR1 SSHAT and CDR2 FNYEAQ (reference sequence). This chain's CDR3 is CASSFSSGDYNEQFF. DNA of the CDR3: TGTGCTAGCAGCTTTTCAAGCGGAGACTACAATGAGCAGTTCTTC.

This clonotype was counted at least ten times. CDR3 residues: CASSLETNYGYTF. The DNA for the CDR3 is TGCGCCAGCAGCTTGGAGACAAACTATGGCTACACCTTC. The chain recombines TRBV5-1 with TRBJ1-2; D remains ambiguous. CDR1 and CDR2 from the germline V gene are SGHRS and YFSETQ. Trimming took 0 bases from V and 2 from J, leaving 5 bases between them. This CDR3 spans 13 amino acids.

This clonotype was found a few times. The chain recombines TRBV5-1 with TRBJ2-3; 8 nucleotides agree with TRBD1. The CDR3 runs 14 residues. V gave up 6 bases and J gave up 0 bases; unmatched junction bases: 3. Germline loops: CDR1 SGHRS, CDR2 YFSETQ. The CDR3 sequence: CASTRQGSTDTQYF. The CDR3, as DNA: TGCGCCAGCACTCGACAGGGGAGCACAGATACGCAGTATTTT.